This T cell receptor beta chain is from a study of cytomegalovirus exposure and HLA in healthy donors. Study summary: The platform used for the approximately 120 validation repertoires matched that of the 600 to 800 first-cohort repertoires, a later analysis reported.

Germline assignment: CDR1 LNHDA and CDR2 SQIVND (reference sequence). The CDR3 consists of 12 residues. V was shortened by 6 bases and J by 1 base, with 6 bases between the two germline ends. It was the approximately 130-subject validation cohort, separate from the roughly 700-subject first cohort, to which the donors belonged. Overall study results and limits: There were 150 to 200 TCR beta chains listed as cytomegalovirus-associated. In a later analysis, first-cohort TCR clusters were found to tend to co-occur in the 130 or so validation repertoires.

Details on this clone: The antigen is unknown.

TCRdb's table, derived via immunoSEQ multiplex PCR, lists solely in-frame clones and lacks some. This table holds about 130,000 clones, roughly 89% found once. The sequence came from a woman in her late teens or twenties in good health and CMV-seronegative. Material for sequencing was PBMCs. The chain has TRBV19 and TRBJ2-5; D is uncertain. CDR3 nucleotides: TGTGCCAGTAGCTTATCCCAAGAGACCCAGTACTTC. It translates to CASSLSQETQYF.